The next 2 T cell receptor beta chains were all read from a single sample in a study of shared clonotypes between healthy human individuals (dated by TCRdb to 2019 to 2021). Preparation of the library involved the immunoSEQ multiplex PCR assay. What TCRdb holds here is the immuneACCESS table cut down to in-frame rearrangements. Part of the clones is not present; checked against another copy, under half of the missing clones reflect an unresolved V gene, and the others are unexplained. This sample is represented by 800,000 or so clones; 90% to 97% of them were singletons. The ten largest clones capture less than 0.3% of the sample. CD8 naive samples consisted of CD45RO-negative cells that were positively selected for CCR7, yielding a CD45RA+CCR7+ population without TemRA cells. Sequencing was carried out using naive CD8+ T cells sorted from blood. The intended sense of this specimen's cell subset or site label: CD45RA+CCR7+. These receptors were obtained from a man under 40 in good health.

The rearrangement links TRBV15 to TRBJ2-7; a weak D match, TRBD1 (6 bases). This CDR3 is built from 15 residues. V was pared by 0 bases and J by 4 bases, with 13 bases between. The germline CDR1 and CDR2 sequences are LNHNV and YYDKDF (reference sequence). This chain's CDR3 is CATSRDRGTGYEQYF. The CDR3 DNA follows: TGTGCCACCAGCAGAGATCGGGGAACAGGGTACGAGCAGTACTTC.

The chain links TRBV30 to TRBJ1-1, with D perhaps TRBD1 (6 bases). The germline V gene encodes CDR1 GTSNPN and CDR2 SVGIG (reference sequence). Trimming removed 0 bases at V and 1 base at J, with 9 bases between. This CDR3 comprises 14 residues. CDR3 region: CAWSVRGQNTEAFF. CDR3 bases: TGTGCCTGGAGTGTACGGGGACAGAACACTGAAGCTTTCTTT.